The 15 T cell receptor beta chains given below trace back to one sample, sequenced in a study of blood T cell repertoires in COVID-19. TCRdb's copy holds only in-frame clones and misses some; the assay was immunoSEQ multiplex PCR. This sample yields around 83,000 clones, of which roughly 90% are seen a single time; 27% belongs to the top ten. The sequenced material came from peripheral blood. The source of these receptors is a man aged 45-60 years with active or convalescent COVID-19.

Concerning this clone itself: Distinct nucleotide sequences in the sample also encode this CDR3. The chain combines TRBV25-1 with TRBJ1-2; perhaps TRBD1 as D (5 bases). Trimming cost V 0 bases and J 3 bases, with 8 bases left between them. Germline V gene sequence: CDR1 MGHDK, CDR2 SYGVNS. CDR3 size: 14 residues. Here the CDR3 DNA reads TGTGCCAGCAGTGAATACGGGGGACACTATGGCTACACCTTC. Amino acid sequence: CASSEYGGHYGYTF.

This sequence joins TRBV11-2 and TRBJ2-7, with 8 bases identical to TRBD2. CDR3 length: 15 amino acids. CDR1 is SGHAT, CDR2 FQNNGV, per germline. The J segment lost 0 bases and the V segment lost 6 bases, leaving 7 bases of the junction unmatched. The CDR3 protein is CASRARTSSSYEQYF. CDR3 coding DNA: TGTGCCAGCAGAGCGAGGACTAGCTCCTCCTACGAGCAGTACTTC.

The chain is built from TRBV5-1 and TRBJ1-1; 8 positions agree with TRBD1. CDR3 length: 13 amino acids. CDR1 and CDR2 (germline): SGHRS, YFSETQ. The J segment lost 8 bases and the V segment lost 4 bases, leaving 7 bases of the junction unmatched. CDR3 DNA: TGCGCCAGCAGCAAGGCCGGGACAGGAGAAGCTTTCTTT. Encoded protein: CASSKAGTGEAFF.

This chain connects TRBV2 to TRBJ2-7; maybe TRBD2 (6 bases). V lost 2 bases and J 1 base, leaving 15 bases between the germline ends. CDR1 SNHLY and CDR2 FYNNEI come from the germline V gene. This CDR3 region has 16 residues. CDR3: CASSELWGVTSYEQYF. The DNA of the CDR3 is TGTGCCAGCAGTGAATTATGGGGGGTCACTTCCTACGAGCAGTACTTC.

This clone was counted only a few times. This sequence joins TRBV4-1 and TRBJ2-7; TRBD1 matches at 8 bases. With 3 bases clipped from V and 5 bases from J, the junction kept 6 bases outside the gene matches. This CDR3 contains 14 residues. The germline CDR1 and CDR2 sequences are MGHRA and YSYEKL. CDR3 protein: CASSHAGQGHEQYF. The CDR3 DNA reads as TGCGCCAGCAGCCACGCCGGACAGGGCCACGAGCAGTACTTC.

J is TRBJ2-1 and V is TRBV28, with 7 bases aligning to TRBD2. CDR1 and CDR2 (germline): MDHEN, SYDVKM. Unmatched junction bases numbered 2, after V lost 1 base and J lost 2 bases. There are 15 residues in the CDR3. CDR3: CASSLSGGPYNEQFF. CDR3 DNA sequence: TGTGCCAGCAGTTTATCGGGAGGCCCCTACAATGAGCAGTTCTTC. Based on the CDR3 plus reference TRBV28 and TRBJ2-1, the full variable domain is DVKVTQSSRYLVKRTGEKVFLECVQDMDHENMFWYRQDPGLGLRLIYFSYDVKMKEKGDIPEGYSVSREKKERFSLILESASTNQTSMYLCASSLSGGPYNEQFFGPGTRLTVL.

There are a few counts of this clone. The chain recombines TRBV5-4 with TRBJ1-2; the match to TRBD1 covers 7 bases. Unmatched junction bases numbered 15, after V lost 4 bases and J lost 6 bases. Germline CDR1 SGHNT, CDR2 YYREEE (reference sequence). This CDR3 is 16 amino acids long. CDR3 residues: CASSKQRGQTSHGYTF. CDR3 bases: TGTGCCAGCAGCAAGCAAAGGGGGCAAACATCCCATGGCTACACCTTC.

V and J are TRBV7-5 and TRBJ1-3; the table's D call, TRBD1, has no DNA check behind it. TRBV7-5 is reported as a pseudogene. This CDR3 spans 15 amino acids. Written as DNA, the CDR3 is TGTGCCAGAAGCTTAGCCGCCGGGACAGGAGACACCATATATTTT. Protein: CARSLAAGTGDTIYF.

The chain uses TRBV5-1 and TRBJ2-7, with D perhaps TRBD1 (6 bases). CDR1 is SGHRS and CDR2 is YFSETQ in the germline V gene. The CDR3 has 16 residues. Trimming stripped 1 base from V and 2 bases from J, with 16 bases between. CDR3 bases: TGCGCCAGCAGCTTGACAGGTGGGACAATTGCCTACGAGCAGTACTTC. It encodes CASSLTGGTIAYEQYF.

The genes are TRBV6-1 and TRBJ1-2; a possible D gene is TRBD1 (5 bases). Trimming removed 0 bases at V and 5 bases at J, with 10 bases between. Germline CDR1 MNHNS, CDR2 SASEGT. The CDR3 is 14 amino acids. CDR3 sequence reads: CASSEAEGAYGYTF. CDR3 in DNA: TGTGCCAGCAGTGAAGCGGAAGGGGCTTATGGCTACACCTTC.

The chain carries TRBV2 and TRBJ1-3, with D possibly matching TRBD1 (6 bases). The V and J ends lost 4 bases and 4 bases respectively, with 17 bases between them. The CDR3 length is 16 residues. The germline V gene encodes CDR1 SNHLY and CDR2 FYNNEI. The CDR3, as DNA: TGTGCCAGCAGTGCTGAGGCGGGGGCGAGAGGAAACACCATATATTTT. Its protein is CASSAEAGARGNTIYF.

This chain connects TRBV7-9 to TRBJ2-5, with D unclear. Per the germline V gene, CDR1 is SEHNR and CDR2 is FQNEAQ (reference sequence). Trimming shortened V by 8 bases and J by 4 bases, and 14 bases separated the two germline ends. CDR3 length: 13 amino acids. In DNA, the CDR3 is TGTGCCAGCCTGGCAACGGCAGGAGAGACCCAGTACTTC. Translation gives CASLATAGETQYF.

V usage is TRBV19 and J usage is TRBJ2-7; 11 nucleotides agree with TRBD1. V shed 7 bases, J shed 3 bases, and the junction held 5 bases outside the gene matches. This CDR3 has 14 amino acids. From germline, CDR1 is LNHDA and CDR2 SQIVND (reference sequence). For the CDR3, the DNA is TGTGCCAGTACGGGGACAGGGGGTAACTACGAGCAGTACTTC. Amino acid sequence: CASTGTGGNYEQYF. The full variable domain, with the rest looked up from reference TRBV19 and TRBJ2-7, is DGGITQSPKYLFRKEGQNVTLSCEQNLNHDAMYWYRQDPGQGLRLIYYSQIVNDFQKGDIAEGYSVSREKKESFPLTVTSAQKNPTAFYLCASTGTGGNYEQYFGPGTRLTVT.

The V call is TRBV5-5, the J call TRBJ2-2, with TRBD1 matching 8 bases. Germline-derived CDR1 and CDR2 are SGHKS and YYEKEE (reference sequence). The length of the CDR3 is 16 residues. The J segment lost 1 base and the V segment lost 4 bases, leaving 6 bases of the junction unmatched. The CDR3 DNA sequence: TGTGCCAGCAGCGTGAGACAGGGGTTGAACACCGGGGAGCTGTTTTTT. Translated, it gives CASSVRQGLNTGELFF.

The rearrangement uses TRBV12-3 or TRBV12-4 and TRBJ2-3, with 8 bases that match TRBD1. The CDR3 is made up of 13 amino acids. Losses at the gene ends were 8 bases for V and 4 bases for J; bases not matched to a gene: 5. The CDR3 loop is CASGQTGADTQYF. CDR3 bases: TGTGCCAGCGGACAGACAGGGGCAGATACGCAGTATTTT.